This T cell receptor beta chain was captured in a study of response to subunit inactivated influenza vaccine. This clonotype came up many times. TCRdb processed the RT-PCR reads anew with MiXCR; each CDR3 protein has one entry. The table has around 530,000 distinct CDR3 sequences, roughly 12% seen once. The sample in question was PBMCs from blood, obtained on the day of vaccination. The sequence came from a man aged 50-59 years who received an inactivated influenza vaccine.

The CDR3 region has the DNA TGTGCCAGCAGACCTGCCGGGACAGGGGGCGGGGAGCTGTTTTTT. The encoded protein is CASRPAGTGGGELFF. The rearrangement joins TRBV28 to TRBJ2-2; 11 bases are shared with TRBD1. The CDR3 is 15 amino acids. Trimming cost V 6 bases and J 7 bases; bases outside gene matches: 7. CDR1 is MDHEN, CDR2 SYDVKM, per germline.